The sequence of this T cell receptor beta chain was determined in a study of blood T cell repertoires in COVID-19. Study-level information: T cells, B-cell-depleted T cells, or PBMCs provided the cDNA or gDNA that served as material.

Looked up from germline, CDR1 is LGHNA and CDR2 is YNFKEQ. This CDR3 contains 15 residues. The V and J ends lost 4 bases and 8 bases, in that order; junction bases with no gene match: 11. Original data processing: Estimation of nucleated cell counts relied on the amplification of reference gene primers. Sequencing was performed with immunoSEQ multiplex PCR; in TCRdb, only in-frame clones are kept and a portion is missing. For V, J and clone size, that table is used; D and trimming come from the DNA. This table holds roughly 180,000 clones, roughly 76% found once. The chain links TRBV4-2 to TRBJ2-3; TRBD2 matches 8 bases. The receptor was isolated from a woman aged 40 to 50 with COVID-19, enrolled during active disease. Sequencing was done on a sample of peripheral blood. Here the CDR3 reads CASSPRTEAGGTQYF. The DNA of the CDR3 is TGTGCCAGCAGCCCCCGGACGGAGGCGGGGGGTACGCAGTATTTT.